The clone carrying this TCR beta chain came up a few times. CDR3 length: 17 amino acids. Germline V gene data show CDR1 as SGDLS and CDR2 as YYNGEE. V gave up 0 bases and J gave up 0 bases, with 13 bases separating them. The entry originates in a study of T cells in Graves' hyperthyroidism and ophthalmopathy. The source material, RNA transcripts, was used to amplify TCR beta CDR3 regions. Initially, a first-round RT-PCR of the TCR CDR3 employed the HTBI primer set. TCRdb used MiXCR to reprocess the multiplex PCR reads, holding one entry per CDR3 protein. This table has fewer than 700,000 distinct CDR3 sequences, 16% appearing once.

The sample taken for sequencing was blood. The V gene is TRBV9, the J gene TRBJ2-1; tentative D call: TRBD2 (6 bases). The receptor comes from a woman under 40 with Graves' hyperthyroidism. The CDR3 region has the DNA TGTGCCAGCAGCGTAGGCCCCGCGACTAGCTCCTACAATGAGCAGTTCTTC. It specifies CASSVGPATSSYNEQFF.